This passage covers 16 T cell receptor beta chains from one sample sequenced in a study of blood T cell repertoires in COVID-19. TCRdb's table, derived via immunoSEQ multiplex PCR, lists solely in-frame clones and lacks some. Among 260,000 or so clones listed, around 83% were seen once. The sequenced material came from peripheral blood. The receptors here all came from an elderly man with acute or convalescent COVID-19.

The chain couples TRBV4-1 to TRBJ2-6, with D possibly TRBD1 on 6 matching bases. CDR1 MGHRA and CDR2 YSYEKL come from the germline V gene. V lost 4 bases, J lost 2 bases, and 12 bases lay in between. This CDR3 is built from 16 residues. This CDR3 is CASSPKGEPGANVLTF. Here the CDR3 DNA reads TGCGCCAGCAGCCCTAAGGGGGAACCTGGGGCCAACGTCCTGACTTTC.

V is TRBV7-3 and J is TRBJ2-6, with D possibly matching TRBD1 (5 bases). The CDR3 covers 15 residues. Between the trimmed V and J ends, which lost 5 bases and 1 base, there was a span of 9 bases. Germline loops: CDR1 SGHTA, CDR2 FQGTGA. Written as DNA, the CDR3 is TGTGCCAGCAGCCAGGGTGCTTCTGGGGCCAACGTCCTGACTTTC. It translates to CASSQGASGANVLTF.

CDR3 bases: TGTGCCAGCAGTGATACACCTGGAAACACCATATATTTT. Translated: CASSDTPGNTIYF. The chain couples TRBV2 to TRBJ1-3; D not resolved. The CDR3 extends over 13 amino acids. Trimming stripped 3 bases from V and 2 bases from J, with 5 bases between. CDR1 SNHLY and CDR2 FYNNEI come from the germline V gene.

V is TRBV19 and J is TRBJ1-2; a weak D match, TRBD1 (5 bases). The CDR3 is 12 residues long. The germline V and J ends were trimmed by 7 bases and 7 bases, with 13 bases remaining between them. Germline V lookup: CDR1 LNHDA, CDR2 SQIVND (reference sequence). DNA of the CDR3: TGTGCCAGTACGGGACTCCAGAGTGGCTACACCTTC. Amino acids: CASTGLQSGYTF.

Details on this clone: A read error may be the cause here, since a much bigger clone is one base away. This chain links TRBV11-2 with TRBJ2-3; D remains unclear. The CDR3 is made up of 13 amino acids. Germline V gene data show CDR1 as SGHAT and CDR2 as FQNNGV. V lost 2 bases and J lost 2, with 5 bases in between. This CDR3 reads CASSLSLTDTQYF. CDR3 in DNA: TGTGCCAGCAGCTTATCTCTCACAGATACGCAGTATTTT.

V is TRBV5-1 and J is TRBJ1-4; TRBD1 agrees at 9 bases. The V segment lost 4 bases and the J segment 1 base; nucleotides outside the gene matches: 11. This CDR3 is built from 18 residues. Germline values: CDR1 SGHRS, CDR2 YFSETQ. The CDR3 loop reads CASSPDRQGGGTNEKLFF. The DNA for the CDR3 is TGCGCCAGCAGCCCAGACCGACAGGGGGGAGGAACTAATGAAAAACTGTTTTTT.

V and J are TRBV28 and TRBJ2-2; D might be TRBD2 (5 bases). The germline V gene has CDR1 MDHEN and CDR2 SYDVKM. Trimming removed 4 bases from V and 2 bases from J, with 11 bases in between. This CDR3 region has 15 residues. The DNA of the CDR3 is TGTGCCAGCAGTTACCGGGCTAGCAACACCGGGGAGCTGTTTTTT. Protein sequence: CASSYRASNTGELFF.

The V gene is TRBV21-1, the J gene TRBJ1-4; the table's D call of TRBD1 was not tested on the DNA. TRBV21-1 is a pseudogene. The CDR3 has 14 residues. The CDR3 reads CASSKGGPNEKLFF. The CDR3, as DNA: TGTGCCAGCAGCAAAGGGGGCCCCAACGAAAAACTGTTTTTT.

The genes are TRBV30 and TRBJ1-1; 9 nucleotides line up with TRBD1. V lost 5 bases and J lost 0; bases outside the gene matches: 1. There are 13 residues in the CDR3. CDR1 is GTSNPN and CDR2 is SVGIG in the germline V gene (reference sequence). The CDR3 coding sequence is TGTGCCTGGGGGACAGGGATGAACACTGAAGCTTTCTTT. It yields the protein CAWGTGMNTEAFF.

This clone was detected only once. The chain combines TRBV9 with TRBJ2-3; D is undetermined. Trimming left V 1 base short and J 0 bases short, with 3 bases between. Germline V lookup: CDR1 SGDLS, CDR2 YYNGEE. CDR3 length: 13 residues. CDR3 in DNA: TGTGCCAGCAGCGTATCGAGCACAGATACGCAGTATTTT. It codes for CASSVSSTDTQYF.

J is TRBJ1-2 and V is TRBV7-9; D perhaps matches TRBD1 (6 bases). V lost 5 bases, J lost 0 bases, and 10 bases lay in between. This CDR3 is built from 14 residues. The germline gives CDR1 SEHNR, CDR2 FQNEAQ (reference sequence). The CDR3 DNA sequence: TGTGCCAGCAGCGCGGACAGAGCTAACTATGGCTACACCTTC. Its protein product is CASSADRANYGYTF.

This clone has just a few counts. The rearrangement links TRBV15 to TRBJ2-5; D gene uncertain. The CDR3 sequence is 14 residues long. Germline V gene lookup returns CDR1 LNHNV and CDR2 YYDKDF (reference sequence). V was shortened by 5 bases and J by 3 bases, with 13 bases between the two germline ends. The CDR3 reads CATSSTRREETQYF. The CDR3, as DNA: TGTGCCACCAGCTCGACTCGCCGAGAAGAGACCCAGTACTTC.

This chain connects TRBV6-5 to TRBJ1-5; 8 nucleotides agree with TRBD1. Germline V gene data show CDR1 as MNHEY and CDR2 as SVGAGI. The junction had 9 bases not matched to a gene; V was cut back by 8 bases and J by 6 bases. The CDR3 length is 14 residues. The CDR3 loop is CASSVQGAGQPQHF. DNA for the CDR3: TGTGCCAGCTCTGTCCAGGGGGCTGGTCAGCCCCAGCATTTT.

The chain uses TRBV7-8 and TRBJ2-7; 12 bases match TRBD2. Germline V gene data show CDR1 as SGHVS and CDR2 as FQNEAQ. This CDR3 comprises 18 residues. Trimming removed 1 base from V and 0 bases from J; junction bases left unmatched: 7. Here the CDR3 reads CASSLGITSGRTSYEQYF. The DNA for the CDR3 is TGTGCCAGCAGCTTAGGGATAACTAGCGGGAGGACCTCCTACGAGCAGTACTTC.

This clone has more than one count but fewer than ten. The chain carries TRBV5-1 and TRBJ2-7, with a weak D call TRBD2 (5 bases). Germline V lookup: CDR1 SGHRS, CDR2 YFSETQ. CDR3 length: 16 amino acids. Trimming cost V 2 bases and J 5 bases, with 20 bases left between them. Written as DNA, the CDR3 is TGCGCCAGCAGCTTTGGCTCGGGGAGCTCGGCGGACGAGCAGTACTTC. It codes for CASSFGSGSSADEQYF.

This rearrangement joins TRBV2 to TRBJ1-1; perhaps TRBD1 as D (5 bases). Trimming removed 7 bases from V and 0 bases from J, with 12 bases in between. CDR3 size: 14 residues. Germline CDR1 is SNHLY and CDR2 is FYNNEI. The DNA of the CDR3 is TGTGCCAGCAAGGAGGGGCTCCTGAACACTGAAGCTTTCTTT. This encodes CASKEGLLNTEAFF.